The 16 T cell receptor beta chains listed next were all sequenced from one sample in a study of T cells in Graves' hyperthyroidism and ophthalmopathy. Using RNA transcripts as the source, TCR beta CDR3 regions were amplified. The HTBI primer set was used in a first-round RT-PCR of the TCR CDR3. MiXCR, applied by TCRdb to the multiplex PCR reads, yields one record per CDR3 protein. The sample has about 560,000 distinct CDR3 sequences, around 46% seen once. Sequenced input: peripheral blood or thyroid tissue (not recorded which). Receptors originate from a woman under 30 with Graves' hyperthyroidism.

There are a few counts of this clonotype. The chain is built from TRBV7-9 and TRBJ1-1; perhaps TRBD1 as D (6 bases). Trimming pared 1 base from V and 3 bases from J, leaving 12 bases between. Germline values: CDR1 SEHNR, CDR2 FQNEAQ (reference sequence). This CDR3 has 15 amino acids. In DNA, the CDR3 is TGTGCCAGCAGCTTAGGCGGGGGGCTTCACACTGAAGCTTTCTTT. The encoded protein is CASSLGGGLHTEAFF. Full variable domain (missing parts from reference TRBV7-9 and TRBJ1-1): DTGVSQNPRHKITKRGQNVTFRCDPISEHNRLYWYRQTLGQGPEFLTYFQNEAQLEKSRLLSDRFSAERPKGSFSTLEIQRTEQGDSAMYLCASSLGGGLHTEAFFGQGTRLTVV.

This clonotype was detected many times. V is TRBV7-8 and J is TRBJ1-1; tentatively, D is TRBD1 (6 bases). Trimming pared 4 bases from V and 10 bases from J, leaving 10 bases between. Germline V gives CDR1 SGHVS, CDR2 FQNEAQ. This CDR3 spans 11 amino acids. This CDR3 reads CASSSRGAAFF. CDR3 nucleotide sequence: TGTGCCAGCAGCTCCAGGGGTGCAGCTTTCTTT.

About this clonotype: A junction boundary mismatches the germline segment, possibly from a read error. This rearrangement joins TRBV10-3 to TRBJ1-2; 10 bases align to TRBD1. The CDR3 has 15 amino acids. Germline CDR1 is ENHRY and CDR2 is SYGVKD. CDR3 nucleotides: TGTGCCAGCAGTGAGACGACAGGGGGCAACTATGGCTACACCTTC. Amino acid sequence: CASSETTGGNYGYTF.

The CDR3 loop reads CTLDTGGAVNTEAFF. CDR3 nucleotides: TGCACCCTGGACACAGGGGGCGCGGTGAACACTGAAGCTTTCTTT. The chain employs TRBV20-1 and TRBJ1-1; the match to TRBD1 covers 9 bases. The CDR3 has 15 residues. CDR1 DFQATT and CDR2 SNEGSKA come from the germline V gene (reference sequence).

This clonotype was seen only once. The genes are TRBV2 and TRBJ1-4, with TRBD1 matching over 8 bases. The CDR3 is 15 amino acids. Per germline, CDR1 SNHLY and CDR2 FYNNEI. Germline trimming cut 6 bases from V and 8 bases from J; bases unmatched to any gene: 11. The CDR3 region has the DNA TGTGCCAGCAGATCCGGACAGGGTTTAGGAGAAAAACTGTTTTTT. Its translation: CASRSGQGLGEKLFF.

The rearrangement uses TRBV29-1 and TRBJ2-5; 9 nucleotides agree with TRBD1. CDR1 is SQVTM and CDR2 is ANQGSEA in the germline V gene. The V and J ends lost 4 bases and 5 bases, in that order; junction bases with no gene match: 5. The CDR3 is made up of 13 amino acids. The CDR3 reads CSVATGGGETQYF. In DNA form, the CDR3 reads TGCAGCGTTGCGACAGGGGGAGGGGAGACCCAGTACTTC.

This chain connects TRBV12-3 or TRBV12-4 to TRBJ1-1; D ambiguous. V lost 8 bases and J 4 bases, leaving 17 bases between the germline ends. The CDR3 has 14 amino acids. The CDR3 DNA reads as TGTGCCAGCCTACGACGGGCCATGAGCACTGAAGCTTTCTTT. It specifies CASLRRAMSTEAFF.

Regarding this clonotype: Here the CDR3 omits its conserved ending phenylalanine or tryptophan, so a read error is the likely source. Because the CDR3's place on the DNA is in doubt, the DNA is left out and the CDR3 is given as listed by TCRdb. This chain joins TRBV6-1 and TRBJ2-7. The CDR3 spans 8 residues, counting both ends. Germline lookup yields CDR1 MNHNS and CDR2 SASEGT. CDR3 amino acids: CASIHKTP.

With respect to this clonotype: Without the conserved terminal phenylalanine or tryptophan, this CDR3 likely stems from a read error. The chain combines TRBV2 with TRBJ2-7; 10 bases are shared with TRBD2. From germline, CDR1 is SNHLY and CDR2 FYNNEI. This CDR3 contains 15 residues. The ends lost 6 bases at V and 2 bases at J; junction bases unmatched: 7. The CDR3 DNA reads TGTGCCAGCAGCCGGACTAGCGGACAAGCCTACGAGCAGTACCTC. Translation gives CASSRTSGQAYEQYL.

This clonotype was counted many times. A junction end diverges from the germline sequence, so it may reflect a read error. The CDR3 protein is CASSVKGGTEAFF. CDR3 DNA: TGCGCCAGCAGTGTAAAGGGGGGGACTGAAGCTTTCTTT. The chain joins TRBV9 to TRBJ1-1, with D perhaps TRBD1 (6 bases). Germline CDR1 is SGDLS and CDR2 is YYNGEE. This CDR3 is 13 amino acids long. The complete variable domain, with remaining parts taken from reference TRBV9 and TRBJ1-1, reads DSGVTQTPKHLITATGQRVTLRCSPRSGDLSVYWYQQSLDQGLQFLIQYYNGEERAKGNILERFSAQQFPDLHSELNLSSLELGDSALYFCASSVKGGTEAFFGQGTRLTVV.

The chain uses TRBV29-1 and TRBJ2-3; 13 bases align to TRBD2. V trimming: 6 bases; J trimming: 5 bases; junction bases outside the gene matches: 2. Germline V gene data show CDR1 as SQVTM and CDR2 as ANQGSEA. This CDR3 comprises 13 residues. The CDR3 loop reads CSVRTSGGDTQYF. The CDR3 nucleotides are TGCAGCGTCCGGACTAGCGGGGGAGATACGCAGTATTTT.

J is TRBJ2-7 and V is TRBV20-1; D uncertain. The CDR3 has 16 amino acids. Per germline, CDR1 DFQATT and CDR2 SNEGSKA (reference sequence). The V and J ends lost 1 base and 0 bases respectively, with 16 bases between them. CDR3: CSARGILGRSSYEQYF. In DNA, the CDR3 is TGCAGTGCTAGAGGTATCCTCGGCAGGAGCTCCTACGAGCAGTACTTC.

V gene TRBV7-9 combines with J gene TRBJ1-5, with 7 bases matching TRBD1. This CDR3 is built from 17 residues. Germline V lookup: CDR1 SEHNR, CDR2 FQNEAQ (reference sequence). With 3 bases clipped from V and 2 bases from J, the junction kept 10 bases outside the gene matches. Here the CDR3 DNA reads TGTGCCAGCAGCTTCGGGACAGCGGGCTTGGGCAATCAGCCCCAGCATTTT. Amino acid sequence: CASSFGTAGLGNQPQHF. Variable domain in full (rest from reference TRBV7-9 and TRBJ1-5): DTGVSQNPRHKITKRGQNVTFRCDPISEHNRLYWYRQTLGQGPEFLTYFQNEAQLEKSRLLSDRFSAERPKGSFSTLEIQRTEQGDSAMYLCASSFGTAGLGNQPQHFGDGTRLSIL.

The rearrangement joins TRBV20-1 to TRBJ2-6, with D possibly being TRBD1 or TRBD2 (5 bases each). This CDR3 region has 15 residues. Germline lookup yields CDR1 DFQATT and CDR2 SNEGSKA (reference sequence). Trimming stripped 8 bases from V and 4 bases from J, with 18 bases between. The CDR3 is CSPRDALSGANVLTF. As DNA, the CDR3 is TGCAGTCCAAGGGACGCATTGTCCGGGGCCAACGTCCTGACTTTC.

This chain uses TRBV10-3 with TRBJ2-5; 10 bases match TRBD2. CDR3 length: 17 residues. The junction had 11 bases not matched to a gene; V was cut back by 5 bases and J by 2 bases. Per germline, CDR1 ENHRY and CDR2 SYGVKD. The CDR3, as DNA: TGTGCCATCAGTCGCGGACGAGCGGGAGGGCTTCAAGAGACCCAGTACTTC. Protein product: CAISRGRAGGLQETQYF.

About this clonotype: A much larger clone differs by one base, so this may be a read error. V is TRBV2 and J is TRBJ1-2; D uncertain. From germline, CDR1 is SNHLY and CDR2 FYNNEI. This CDR3 region has 10 residues. This chain's CDR3 is CASRAYDYTF. The CDR3 region has the DNA TGTGCCAGCAGGGCCTATGACTACACCTTC. The full variable domain, its missing parts supplied by reference TRBV2 and TRBJ1-2, is EPEVTQTPSHQVTQMGQEVILRCVPISNHLYFYWYRQILGQKVEFLVSFYNNEISEKSEIFDDQFSVERPDGSNFTLKIRSTKLEDSAMYFCASRAYDYTFGSGTRLTVV.